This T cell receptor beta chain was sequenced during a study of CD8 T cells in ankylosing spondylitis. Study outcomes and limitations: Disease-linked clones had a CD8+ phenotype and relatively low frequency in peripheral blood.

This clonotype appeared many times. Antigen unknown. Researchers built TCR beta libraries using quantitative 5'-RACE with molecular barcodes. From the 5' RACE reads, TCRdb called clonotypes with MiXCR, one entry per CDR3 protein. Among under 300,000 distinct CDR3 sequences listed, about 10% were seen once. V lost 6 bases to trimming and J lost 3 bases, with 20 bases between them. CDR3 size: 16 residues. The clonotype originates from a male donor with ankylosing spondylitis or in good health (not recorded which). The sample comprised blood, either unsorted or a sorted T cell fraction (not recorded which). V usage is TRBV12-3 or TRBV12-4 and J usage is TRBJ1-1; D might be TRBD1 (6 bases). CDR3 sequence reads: CASRHHPGGGYTEAFF. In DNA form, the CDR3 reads TGTGCCAGCAGGCACCACCCGGGGGGCGGGTACACTGAAGCTTTCTTT.